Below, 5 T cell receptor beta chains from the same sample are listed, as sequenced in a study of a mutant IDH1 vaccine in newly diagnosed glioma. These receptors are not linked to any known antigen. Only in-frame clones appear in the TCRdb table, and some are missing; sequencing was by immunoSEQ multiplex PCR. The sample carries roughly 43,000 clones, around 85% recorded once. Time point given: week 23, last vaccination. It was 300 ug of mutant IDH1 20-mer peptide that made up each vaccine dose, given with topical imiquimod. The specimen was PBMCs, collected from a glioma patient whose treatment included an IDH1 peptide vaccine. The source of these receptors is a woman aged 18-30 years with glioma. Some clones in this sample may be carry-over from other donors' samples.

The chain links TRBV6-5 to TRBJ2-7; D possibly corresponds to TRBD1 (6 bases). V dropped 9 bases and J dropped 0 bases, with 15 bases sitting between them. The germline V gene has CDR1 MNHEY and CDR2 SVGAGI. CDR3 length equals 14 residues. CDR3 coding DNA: TGTGCCAGTAGCCAGGGGCGGACCTCCTACGAGCAGTACTTC. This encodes CASSQGRTSYEQYF.

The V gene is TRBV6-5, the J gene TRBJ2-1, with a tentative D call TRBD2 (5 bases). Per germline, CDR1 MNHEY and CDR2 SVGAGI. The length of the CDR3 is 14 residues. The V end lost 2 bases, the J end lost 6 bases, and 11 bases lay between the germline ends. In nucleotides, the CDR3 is TGTGCCAGCAGTTACGTAGGACTGTTCAATGAGCAGTTCTTC. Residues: CASSYVGLFNEQFF.

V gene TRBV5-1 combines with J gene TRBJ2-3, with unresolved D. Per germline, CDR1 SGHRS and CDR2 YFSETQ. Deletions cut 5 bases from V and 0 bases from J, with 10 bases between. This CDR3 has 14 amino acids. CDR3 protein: CASRSGGSTDTQYF. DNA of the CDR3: TGCGCCAGCAGGTCCGGCGGAAGCACAGATACGCAGTATTTT.

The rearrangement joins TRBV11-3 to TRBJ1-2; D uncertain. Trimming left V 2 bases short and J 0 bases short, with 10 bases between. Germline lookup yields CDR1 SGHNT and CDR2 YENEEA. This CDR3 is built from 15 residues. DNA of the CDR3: TGTGCCAGCAGCTTATCAGGCCCAACTAACTATGGCTACACCTTC. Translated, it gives CASSLSGPTNYGYTF.

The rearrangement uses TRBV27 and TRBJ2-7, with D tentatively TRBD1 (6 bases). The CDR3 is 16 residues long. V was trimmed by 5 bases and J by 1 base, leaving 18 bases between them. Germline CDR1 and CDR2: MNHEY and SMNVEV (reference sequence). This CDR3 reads CASSPPGDPLSYEQYF. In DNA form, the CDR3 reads TGTGCCAGCAGTCCACCAGGGGACCCCCTTTCCTACGAGCAGTACTTC.